The 32 T cell receptor beta chains below come from one sample, sequenced in a study of T cell responses to AZD1222 COVID-19 vaccine. Using immunoSEQ multiplex PCR, the repertoire was profiled, and TCRdb retains in-frame clones only, with some absent. Here the sample spans 110,000 to 150,000 clones, over 85% being singletons. The sequencing here drew on peripheral blood, taken on day 0 of AZD1222 vaccination. The source of these receptors is an adult in good health.

This chain uses TRBV19 with TRBJ1-6; D is perhaps TRBD1 (5 bases). The CDR3 runs to 15 residues. The V end lost 3 bases, the J end lost 8 bases, and 14 bases lay between the germline ends. Germline V gene sequence: CDR1 LNHDA, CDR2 SQIVND (reference sequence). CDR3 nucleotide sequence: TGTGCCAGTAGTATCGGGACTCAGGGTGATTCACCCCTCCACTTT. Its translation: CASSIGTQGDSPLHF.

V usage is TRBV6-6 and J usage is TRBJ2-3; perhaps TRBD2 as D (6 bases). Trimming removed 0 bases from V and 8 bases from J, with 6 bases in between. CDR1 is MNHNY, CDR2 SVGAGI, per germline (reference sequence). This CDR3 comprises 12 residues. This chain's CDR3 is CASSYSGGTQYF. The CDR3, as DNA: TGTGCCAGCAGTTACTCGGGAGGTACGCAGTATTTT.

This clone is a singleton in its sample. The chain links TRBV5-1 to TRBJ1-1, with D possibly being TRBD1 (5 bases). The CDR3 has 16 residues. Trimming pared 4 bases from V and 3 bases from J, leaving 19 bases between. Germline V gene data show CDR1 as SGHRS and CDR2 as YFSETQ. The CDR3 nucleotides read TGCGCCAGCAGCACTTTGTCGGCTCTAGGGGACACTGAAGCTTTCTTT. Residues: CASSTLSALGDTEAFF.

The chain couples TRBV5-1 to TRBJ2-5; weak D call: TRBD2 (6 bases). The V gene lost 1 base and the J gene lost 5 bases, with 15 bases spanning the gap. Per germline, CDR1 SGHRS and CDR2 YFSETQ. The CDR3 runs to 15 residues. Written as DNA, the CDR3 is TGCGCCAGCAGCTTGAGCTCCGCGGGAATGGAGACCCAGTACTTC. Amino acid sequence: CASSLSSAGMETQYF.

This sequence joins TRBV11-2 and TRBJ2-2; D possibly uses TRBD1 or TRBD2 (5 bases each). Deletions cut 4 bases from V and 6 bases from J, with 15 bases between. Germline V gives CDR1 SGHAT, CDR2 FQNNGV. This CDR3 has 15 amino acids. This chain's CDR3 is CASSSTRGAAGELFF. Written as DNA, the CDR3 is TGTGCCAGCAGCTCTACTCGGGGCGCGGCCGGGGAGCTGTTTTTT.

This rearrangement joins TRBV28 to TRBJ1-5; 8 nucleotides align to TRBD1. From germline, CDR1 is MDHEN and CDR2 SYDVKM. CDR3 length: 13 residues. J gave up 6 bases and V 9 bases, and 7 bases lay outside the gene matches. Here the CDR3 reads CARSPDRVQPQHF. The DNA of the CDR3 is TGTGCCAGAAGCCCGGACAGGGTTCAGCCCCAGCATTTT.

V is TRBV6-5 and J is TRBJ1-2; 7 nucleotides agree with TRBD1. V dropped 8 bases and J dropped 2; count of bases not matched to a gene: 8. Germline assignment: CDR1 MNHEY and CDR2 SVGAGI. This CDR3 has 14 residues. The CDR3 protein is CASASGQANYGYTF. The CDR3 coding sequence is TGTGCCAGCGCCTCCGGACAGGCGAACTATGGCTACACCTTC.

The chain links TRBV6-5 to TRBJ1-4; D gene ambiguous. The CDR3 loop spans 16 amino acids. Germline V lookup: CDR1 MNHEY, CDR2 SVGAGI. V was cut by 0 bases and J by 7 bases, with 15 bases left in between. The CDR3 reads CASSYSFGVVGEKLFF. The DNA of the CDR3 is TGTGCCAGCAGTTACTCGTTCGGGGTTGTGGGTGAAAAACTGTTTTTT.

This clone has more than one count but fewer than ten. CDR3 sequence (DNA): TGTGCCAGCAGTTTCGGAGGGGGCACTGAAGCTTTCTTT. Residues: CASSFGGGTEAFF. The chain joins TRBV27 to TRBJ1-1, with D perhaps matching TRBD1 (6 bases). V was shortened by 3 bases and J by 4 bases, with 9 bases between the two germline ends. Per germline, CDR1 MNHEY and CDR2 SMNVEV (reference sequence). The CDR3 length is 13 residues.

The chain employs TRBV7-6 and TRBJ1-2, with a tentative D call TRBD1 (6 bases). The CDR3 contains 15 residues. Deletions cut 3 bases from V and 8 bases from J, with 19 bases between. Germline V gene data show CDR1 as SGHVS and CDR2 as FNYEAQ. The CDR3 region has the DNA TGTGCCAGCAGCTTTTCCCAACAGGGCCAGGGAGGCTACACCTTC. Translating gives CASSFSQQGQGGYTF.

This chain joins TRBV4-2 and TRBJ1-2; 9 bases are shared with TRBD1. The CDR3 spans 18 residues. In germline, CDR1 is LGHNA, CDR2 YNFKEQ. The V segment lost 0 bases and the J segment 1 base; nucleotides outside the gene matches: 9. The CDR3 region has the DNA TGTGCCAGCAGCCAAGATTGGGGACAGGGTTCCTTTAACTATGGCTACACCTTC. It translates to CASSQDWGQGSFNYGYTF.

The genes are TRBV19 and TRBJ1-1, with TRBD1 identical over 8 bases. Trimming took 6 bases from V and 8 from J; bases not matched to a gene: 11. CDR3 size: 14 residues. Germline CDR1 and CDR2: LNHDA and SQIVND (reference sequence). The chain's CDR3 is CASRSRDRRIEAFF. The CDR3 DNA reads TGTGCCAGTAGATCCCGGGACAGGAGAATCGAAGCTTTCTTT.

The V and J genes are TRBV28 and TRBJ1-5, with D hard to call. CDR1 MDHEN and CDR2 SYDVKM come from the germline V gene. This CDR3 spans 15 amino acids. V lost 2 bases to trimming and J lost 4 bases, with 12 bases between them. The CDR3 DNA is TGTGCCAGCAGTTTAGGGAGGAAAAGGAATCAGCCCCAGCATTTT. Amino acids: CASSLGRKRNQPQHF.

The genes are TRBV27 and TRBJ2-7; the match to TRBD2 covers 9 bases. V lost 2 bases to trimming and J lost 5 bases; unmatched junction nucleotides: 16. There are 18 residues in the CDR3. The germline CDR1 and CDR2 sequences are MNHEY and SMNVEV (reference sequence). The CDR3 region has the DNA TGTGCCAGCAGTTTAGGGTTTAGGGGCGGGAGGGGGGCTGACGAGCAGTACTTC. Protein: CASSLGFRGGRGADEQYF.

This chain links TRBV6-1 with TRBJ1-2; D gene uncertain. Germline V gene data show CDR1 as MNHNS and CDR2 as SASEGT. V was clipped by 0 bases and J by 3 bases, with 8 bases between them. The CDR3 extends over 14 amino acids. CDR3 protein: CASSEAGSDYGYTF. The CDR3 nucleotides read TGTGCCAGCAGTGAAGCGGGCTCTGACTATGGCTACACCTTC.

This chain's CDR3 is CASRRGNTEAFF. The CDR3 DNA follows: TGTGCCAGTCGCAGGGGGAACACTGAAGCTTTCTTT. The V and J genes are TRBV6-5 and TRBJ1-1; D is possibly TRBD1 (6 bases). V gave up 9 bases and J gave up 1 base, with 9 bases separating them. The CDR3 runs to 12 residues. Per germline, CDR1 MNHEY and CDR2 SVGAGI.

As DNA, the CDR3 is TGCGCCAGCAGCCAGAGTTCGGGACAGGGGGCGTCCGGATTCCACGAGCAGTACTTC. This codes for CASSQSSGQGASGFHEQYF. The rearrangement joins TRBV4-1 to TRBJ2-7; 12 nucleotides line up with TRBD1. V lost 3 bases to trimming and J lost 5 bases; unmatched junction nucleotides: 17. The germline gives CDR1 MGHRA, CDR2 YSYEKL. CDR3 length: 19 amino acids.

The V call is TRBV27, the J call TRBJ2-7, with D perhaps TRBD1 (6 bases). This CDR3 region has 13 residues. Germline V lookup: CDR1 MNHEY, CDR2 SMNVEV (reference sequence). V lost 8 bases and J lost 5, with 16 bases in between. The CDR3, as DNA: TGTGCCAGCGGTATACAGGGAATCCACGAGCAGTACTTC. It yields the protein CASGIQGIHEQYF.

The V and J genes are TRBV30 and TRBJ1-6, with unresolved D. The ends were cut back, 2 bases at V and 9 bases at J, with 5 bases in the middle. This CDR3 has 11 residues. Germline V gene data show CDR1 as GTSNPN and CDR2 as SVGIG (reference sequence). DNA for the CDR3: TGTGCCTGGAGTCCTGGTTCACCCCTCCACTTT. Translating it yields CAWSPGSPLHF.

This sequence joins TRBV10-3 and TRBJ2-1; 7 bases agree with TRBD2. The CDR3 spans 14 residues. Trimming took 8 bases from V and 5 from J; bases not matched to a gene: 9. Germline loops: CDR1 ENHRY, CDR2 SYGVKD. CDR3 amino acids: CAIGTFGTNNEQFF. The DNA for the CDR3 is TGTGCCATCGGTACCTTCGGGACTAACAATGAGCAGTTCTTC.

The rearrangement joins TRBV2 to TRBJ2-1, with 8 bases matching TRBD2. Germline values: CDR1 SNHLY, CDR2 FYNNEI. The CDR3 is 17 amino acids. V shed 3 bases, J shed 0 bases, and the junction held 7 bases outside the gene matches. DNA for the CDR3: TGTGCCAGCAGTGAGGAGCGGGAGTTCTCCTCCTACAATGAGCAGTTCTTC. This gives the protein CASSEEREFSSYNEQFF.

CDR3 bases: TGTGCCAGCAGTGGCCGAAAGGGCTACGAGCAGTACTTC. Residues: CASSGRKGYEQYF. This chain uses TRBV25-1 with TRBJ2-7, with unresolved D. The CDR3 length is 13 residues. The V and J ends lost 4 bases and 3 bases respectively, with 10 bases between them. Germline V gives CDR1 MGHDK, CDR2 SYGVNS.

The chain carries TRBV21-1 and TRBJ1-1. TRBV21-1 is recorded as a pseudogene. The CDR3 has 13 residues. In DNA form, the CDR3 reads TGTGCCAGCAGCAAAGAGGGACGAATTGAAGCTTTCTTT. Its protein product is CASSKEGRIEAFF.

The genes are TRBV7-8 and TRBJ2-5, with TRBD2 matching over 8 bases. J was trimmed by 1 base and V by 3 bases; bases with no gene match: 4. The CDR3 is made up of 15 amino acids. Germline V gives CDR1 SGHVS, CDR2 FQNEAQ. Written as DNA, the CDR3 is TGTGCCAGCAGCTTCCGGGGGGGCTCCCAAGAGACCCAGTACTTC. Translated: CASSFRGGSQETQYF.

The chain links TRBV30 to TRBJ1-6; D is perhaps TRBD1 (6 bases). V was cut by 5 bases and J by 6 bases, with 17 bases left in between. Germline CDR1 GTSNPN, CDR2 SVGIG (reference sequence). CDR3 length: 15 residues. The CDR3 spells CAWQSTGLSNSPLHF. The CDR3 bases are TGTGCCTGGCAGTCAACAGGGCTTTCTAATTCACCCCTCCACTTT.

Note on this clone: The same CDR3 is also encoded by other DNA sequences in this sample. This chain joins TRBV7-9 and TRBJ2-3; 7 bases agree with TRBD2. The CDR3 consists of 13 residues. Germline-derived CDR1 and CDR2 are SEHNR and FQNEAQ (reference sequence). V shed 3 bases and J 3 bases; nucleotides not matched to a gene: 0. Here the CDR3 DNA reads TGTGCCAGCAGCTTGGGGGGGACAGATACGCAGTATTTT. Its translation: CASSLGGTDTQYF.

The chain uses TRBV25-1 and TRBJ1-2, with a weak D call TRBD1 (5 bases). CDR3 size: 14 residues. The germline V gene encodes CDR1 MGHDK and CDR2 SYGVNS. The V end lost 1 base, the J end lost 5 bases, and 11 bases lay between the germline ends. CDR3 loop: CASSESQGLYGYTF. The DNA for the CDR3 is TGTGCCAGCAGTGAATCTCAGGGTTTATATGGCTACACCTTC.

The chain couples TRBV29-1 to TRBJ1-2; TRBD1 matches at 7 bases. The V gene end was trimmed by 4 bases and the J gene end by 3 bases; junction bases not matched to a gene: 14. The CDR3 spans 16 residues. Germline lookup yields CDR1 SQVTM and CDR2 ANQGSEA. The CDR3 sequence is CSVVIGGRGNDYGYTF. In DNA, the CDR3 is TGCAGCGTTGTTATAGGGGGCAGGGGGAATGACTATGGCTACACCTTC.

In nucleotides, the CDR3 is TGTGCCAGCAACGACGGCGCCGGGATCTATGGCTACACCTTC. Protein: CASNDGAGIYGYTF. The V call is TRBV6-5, the J call TRBJ1-2; D unresolved. The CDR3 length is 14 residues. Germline V gives CDR1 MNHEY, CDR2 SVGAGI. Trimming removed 7 bases from V and 4 bases from J, with 16 bases in between.

The V and J genes are TRBV28 and TRBJ1-1, with a possible D match to TRBD1 (5 bases). Trimming stripped 7 bases from V and 0 bases from J, with 9 bases between. The CDR3 runs to 13 residues. In germline, CDR1 is MDHEN, CDR2 SYDVKM. The CDR3 DNA follows: TGTGCCAGCACCCAGGGATTGAACACTGAAGCTTTCTTT. Protein product: CASTQGLNTEAFF.

J is TRBJ2-7 and V is TRBV7-9; TRBD2 agrees at 7 bases. Trimming at V came to 5 bases and at J to 2 bases, leaving 3 bases not matched to a gene. Germline-derived CDR1 and CDR2 are SEHNR and FQNEAQ (reference sequence). The CDR3 runs 13 residues. The chain's CDR3 is CASSASGPYEQYF. CDR3 in DNA: TGTGCCAGCAGCGCTAGCGGACCCTACGAGCAGTACTTC.

This chain links TRBV4-1 with TRBJ2-1; D is perhaps TRBD1 (6 bases). Between the trimmed V and J ends, which lost 7 bases and 4 bases, there was a span of 20 bases. Germline values: CDR1 MGHRA, CDR2 YSYEKL. CDR3 size: 16 residues. The CDR3 region has the DNA TGCGCCAGCACCAAGGGGGTGCCTGGGAATTACAATGAGCAGTTCTTC. Protein: CASTKGVPGNYNEQFF.